This paragraph covers one T cell receptor (beta chain) sequence. The sample originates from a study of blood T cell repertoires in COVID-19. Background on the study: Samples came from the United States, Italy and Spain, spanning acute and convalescent COVID-19. PBMCs, B-cell-depleted T cells, or T cells were the source of the cDNA or gDNA that made up the material.

CDR1 is KGHSH, CDR2 LQKENI, per germline. The CDR3 is 16 amino acids. V shed 6 bases, J shed 8 bases, and the junction held 14 bases outside the gene matches. Original data processing: Counts of nucleated cells, estimated from reference gene primer amplification, were obtained. Sequencing was performed with immunoSEQ multiplex PCR; in TCRdb, only in-frame clones are kept and a portion is missing. V and J calls and clone size are copied from that table; D and trimming were computed from the DNA. The repertoire holds about 72,000 clones, with about 81% as singletons. Source material: peripheral blood. The TCR comes from a human donor in a cohort sampled during active COVID-19. The J gene is TRBJ2-4, the V gene TRBV18, with 9 bases lining up with TRBD1. CDR3 protein: CASSLTGTGSGYIQYF. CDR3 DNA: TGTGCCAGCTCGCTTACCGGGACAGGGAGTGGGTACATTCAGTACTTC.